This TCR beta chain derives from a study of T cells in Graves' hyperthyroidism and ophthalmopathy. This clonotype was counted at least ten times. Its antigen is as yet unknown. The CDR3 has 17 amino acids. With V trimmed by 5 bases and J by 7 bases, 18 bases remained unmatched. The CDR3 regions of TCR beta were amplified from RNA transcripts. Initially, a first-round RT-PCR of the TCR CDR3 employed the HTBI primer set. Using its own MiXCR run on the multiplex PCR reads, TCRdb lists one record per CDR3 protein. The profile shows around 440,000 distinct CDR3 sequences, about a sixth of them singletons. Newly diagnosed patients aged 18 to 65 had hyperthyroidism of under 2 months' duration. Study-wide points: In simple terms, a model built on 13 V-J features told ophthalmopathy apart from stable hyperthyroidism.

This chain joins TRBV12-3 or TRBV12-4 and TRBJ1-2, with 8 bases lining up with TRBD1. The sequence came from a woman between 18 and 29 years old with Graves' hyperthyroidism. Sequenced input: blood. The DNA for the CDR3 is TGTGCCAGCAGTCCGAAGGCCAGGGGGCCCTATACTATTGGCTACACCTTC. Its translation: CASSPKARGPYTIGYTF.